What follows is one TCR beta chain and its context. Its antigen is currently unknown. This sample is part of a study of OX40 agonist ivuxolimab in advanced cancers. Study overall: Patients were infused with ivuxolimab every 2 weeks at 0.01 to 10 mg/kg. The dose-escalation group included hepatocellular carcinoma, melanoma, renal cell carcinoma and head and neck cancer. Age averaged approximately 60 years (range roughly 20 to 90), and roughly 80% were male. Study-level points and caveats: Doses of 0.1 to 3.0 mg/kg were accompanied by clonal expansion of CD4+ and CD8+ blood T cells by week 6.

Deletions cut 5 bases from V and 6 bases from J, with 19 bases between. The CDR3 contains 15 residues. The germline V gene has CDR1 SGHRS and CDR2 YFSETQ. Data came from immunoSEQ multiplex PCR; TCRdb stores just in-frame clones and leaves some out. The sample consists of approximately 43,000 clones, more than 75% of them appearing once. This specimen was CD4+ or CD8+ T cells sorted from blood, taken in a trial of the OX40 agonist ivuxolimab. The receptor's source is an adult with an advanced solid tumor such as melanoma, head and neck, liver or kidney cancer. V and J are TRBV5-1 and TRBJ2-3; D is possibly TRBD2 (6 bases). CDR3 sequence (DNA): TGCGCCAGCAGACCGCAGGCTAGCGTAGGGGATACGCAGTATTTT. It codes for CASRPQASVGDTQYF.